The sequence of this T cell receptor (beta chain) was determined in a study of blood T cell repertoires in COVID-19 (dated by TCRdb to the early 2020s). For context, the study as a whole: The collaborator samples originated in the United States, Italy and Spain and spanned the acute and convalescent phases of COVID-19. HLA class I and class II types, where available, came from metadata supplied by the sample provider rather than from assay-based typing. A freely available public database, intended as a resource for researchers studying the immune response to SARS-CoV-2, is where the repertoires were released. The samples were drawn from two sources: the first 160 participants of the ongoing ImmuneRACE study, and some 1,300 subjects contributed by 6 global collaborators. Sample metadata almost always included a de-identified subject ID, COVID-19 status, age in years and sex. The dataset comprised deeply sampled blood TCRbeta repertoires from subjects exposed to, actively infected with, or recovered from COVID-19. The prospective study material was composed of cDNA or gDNA derived from T cells, B-cell-depleted T cells, or PBMCs. Here is what the overall study found, with its caveats: How much clinical and demographic metadata was included differed by source and by participant, and the metadata was provided uncurated.

CDR1 SGHTA and CDR2 FQGTGA were looked up in the germline V gene. Germline trimming amounts to 3 bases on V and 7 bases on J, with 5 as the count of junction bases outside the gene matches. The CDR3, cysteine through phenylalanine, is 15 amino acids long. Only the CDR3 DNA stays, 45 bases, in frame from base 1. In the prospective study, participants were about 18 to 89 years old, resided in approximately 22 geographic areas of the United States, and were enrolled through a virtual design. To assign participants to cohorts, the prospective study relied on clinical history that participants themselves reported in a screening survey and a study questionnaire. Recovered participants in ImmuneRACE Cohort 3 were defined as having two consecutive negative NP/OP PCR tests, clearance from a healthcare professional, or resolution of symptoms. In the prospective study, mobile phlebotomists collected whole blood, serum and a nasopharyngeal or oropharyngeal swab from each participant. Additional blood draws and questionnaires over an approximately 2-month period could optionally be provided by prospective study participants. Blood samples from the prospective study were shipped frozen or at room temperature prior to DNA extraction.

Remarks on this clone: The antigen this receptor binds is unknown. No base quality values were provided; no much bigger clone lies one nucleotide off.

TCRbeta CDR3 regions were amplified from genomic DNA by means of the immunoSEQ Assay, a bias-controlled multiplex PCR. From the authors' description of their analysis: The number of nucleated cells in each sample was estimated from the amplification of reference gene primers within the assay. To quantify the absolute abundance of each unique TCRbeta CDR3 rearrangement, sequence reads were collapsed and filtered. For each sample, productive Simpson clonality was calculated by taking the square root of Simpson's diversity index across productive rearrangements. Sourced from immuneACCESS, this table was stored by TCRdb with only in-frame sequences that have V and J called. A share of the clones is absent; for the studies checked, an unresolved V gene accounts for under half, and the remainder has no known explanation. V and J calls and clone size follow that table, whereas D and trimming were derived from the DNA. Here the sample has a few hundred thousand clones; approximately 90% occur a single time. The ten largest clones capture approximately 9% of the sample.

The TCR was taken from a woman aged 18 to 35 who had recovered from COVID-19. What was sequenced was PBMCs or T cells enriched from blood (not recorded which). The chain was built from TRBV7-3 and TRBJ2-1; TRBD1 matches 11 bases in the middle. The CDR3 has the sequence CASSLDRGRVNEQFF. The nucleotide sequence reads TGTGCCAGCAGCTTGGACAGGGGGCGCGTAAATGAGCAGTTCTTC.